This T cell receptor (beta chain) was found in a study of T cell repertoires in cytomegalovirus infection. Study-level background: Epitope selection comprised recently identified HLA-C-restricted CMV epitopes and well-studied HLA-B-restricted CMV epitopes. Based on public TCR beta signatures, there were indications of CMV infection and of a matching HLA type. Study-level results: Predominance within the ex vivo response was attributable to HLA-C-restricted CMV-specific TCR beta clonotypes.

MiXCR was run by TCRdb on the reads, yielding one entry per CDR3 protein. This sample carries hundreds of thousands of distinct CDR3 sequences, 30% to 35% of them seen once, and the ten largest clones take under 15%. A word on this clonotype: Antigen unknown.

Germline CDR1 MNHEY, CDR2 SVGEGT. This CDR3 spans 16 amino acids. J lost 1 base, V lost 2 bases, and 6 bases had no gene match. The material sequenced was cultured CD8+ T cells from PBMCs, taken from culture after CMV antigen stimulation. The rearrangement joins TRBV6-2 or TRBV6-3 to TRBJ2-3, with 7 positions matching TRBD1. This clonotype was obtained from a human donor in good health (CMV status not recorded). Some clones in this sample may be carry-over from other donors' samples. The CDR3: CASSYPDQGGTDTQYF. The CDR3 DNA follows: TGTGCCAGCAGTTACCCGGACCAGGGGGGCACAGATACGCAGTATTTT.